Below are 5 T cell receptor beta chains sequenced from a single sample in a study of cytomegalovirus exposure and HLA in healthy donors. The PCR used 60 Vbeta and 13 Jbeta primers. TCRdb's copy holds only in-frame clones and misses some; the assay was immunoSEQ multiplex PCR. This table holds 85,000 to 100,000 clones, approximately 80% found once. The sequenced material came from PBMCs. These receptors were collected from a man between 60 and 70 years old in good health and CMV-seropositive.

DNA for the CDR3: TGTGCCAGCAGCGCTGGACAGACCTCTGGGGCCAACGTCCTGACTTTC. It yields the protein CASSAGQTSGANVLTF. This rearrangement joins TRBV5-4 to TRBJ2-6, with D perhaps TRBD1 (6 bases). V lost 4 bases and J lost 0, with 11 bases in between. The CDR3 contains 16 residues. Germline-derived CDR1 and CDR2 are SGHNT and YYREEE (reference sequence).

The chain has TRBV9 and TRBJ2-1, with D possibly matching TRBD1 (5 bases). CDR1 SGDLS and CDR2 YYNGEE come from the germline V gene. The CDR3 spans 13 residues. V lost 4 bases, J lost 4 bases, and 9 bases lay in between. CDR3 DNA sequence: TGTGCCAGCAGCTTGGGGCCATACAATGAGCAGTTCTTC. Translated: CASSLGPYNEQFF.

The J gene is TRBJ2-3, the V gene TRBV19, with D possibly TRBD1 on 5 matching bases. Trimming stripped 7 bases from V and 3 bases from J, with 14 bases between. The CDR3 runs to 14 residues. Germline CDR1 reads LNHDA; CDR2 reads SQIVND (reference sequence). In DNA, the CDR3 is TGTGCCAGTATGGGGCACGTAGAGACAGATACGCAGTATTTT. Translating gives CASMGHVETDTQYF.

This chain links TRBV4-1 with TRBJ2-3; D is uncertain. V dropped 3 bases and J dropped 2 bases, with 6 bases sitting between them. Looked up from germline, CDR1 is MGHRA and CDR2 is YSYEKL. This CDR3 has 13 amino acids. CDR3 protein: CASSQLYTDTQYF. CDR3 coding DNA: TGCGCCAGCAGCCAGCTCTACACAGATACGCAGTATTTT.

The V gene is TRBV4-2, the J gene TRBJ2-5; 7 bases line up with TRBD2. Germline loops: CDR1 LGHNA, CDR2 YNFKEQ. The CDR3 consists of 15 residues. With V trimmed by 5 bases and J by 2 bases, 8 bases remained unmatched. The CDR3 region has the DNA TGTGCCAGCAGCTCGAAGCGGGGCCTACAAGAGACCCAGTACTTC. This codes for CASSSKRGLQETQYF.